The 26 T cell receptor beta chains below were found in one sample sequenced in a study of early T cells in non-severe SARS-CoV-2 infection. Each CDR3 protein is one row after TCRdb ran MiXCR on the 5' RACE reads. This table holds 60,000 to 70,000 distinct CDR3 sequences, around 5.7% found once. The sample here was whole blood, taken at baseline. These receptor sequences come from an adult who was a healthcare worker with PCR-confirmed SARS-CoV-2 infection or an uninfected control (not recorded which).

Many counts were recorded for this clonotype. The chain is built from TRBV7-8 and TRBJ2-7, with 10 bases identical to TRBD2. The CDR3 contains 14 residues. With V trimmed by 7 bases and J by 6 bases, 9 bases remained unmatched. In germline, CDR1 is SGHVS, CDR2 FQNEAQ. CDR3 sequence reads: CASTIWGLASEQYF. Here the CDR3 DNA reads TGTGCCAGCACAATTTGGGGACTAGCGAGCGAGCAGTACTTC.

The chain recombines TRBV7-9 with TRBJ1-1; D call uncertain. CDR1 and CDR2 (germline): SEHNR, FQNEAQ (reference sequence). The length of the CDR3 is 13 residues. The germline V and J ends were trimmed by 0 bases and 7 bases, with 9 bases remaining between them. The CDR3 coding sequence is TGTGCCAGCAGCTTAGCAAGCGGCAGTGAAGCTTTCTTT. Residues: CASSLASGSEAFF.

This clonotype was found many times. The rearrangement uses TRBV5-1 and TRBJ1-4; D uncertain. The germline CDR1 and CDR2 sequences are SGHRS and YFSETQ. V was pared by 4 bases and J by 7 bases, with 14 bases between. This CDR3 region has 14 residues. CDR3 sequence (DNA): TGCGCCAGCAGCCCCCGACTGTCTACTGAAAAACTGTTTTTT. Translating gives CASSPRLSTEKLFF.

This clonotype was observed a few times. The chain is built from TRBV20-1 and TRBJ2-3; TRBD1 agrees at 8 bases. Trimming cost V 4 bases and J 5 bases; bases outside gene matches: 8. There are 14 residues in the CDR3. Germline lookup yields CDR1 DFQATT and CDR2 SNEGSKA (reference sequence). The CDR3 region has the DNA TGCAGTGCTACGAGGGCAGGGGGCATAGATACGCAGTATTTT. Amino acids: CSATRAGGIDTQYF.

There are a few counts of this clonotype. The chain links TRBV12-5 to TRBJ2-1; 8 nucleotides agree with TRBD2. Losses at the gene ends were 5 bases for V and 9 bases for J; bases not matched to a gene: 9. The germline gives CDR1 LGHNT, CDR2 FRNRAP. CDR3 size: 14 residues. As DNA, the CDR3 is TGTGCTAGTGGTCCCAGCAGCGGGAGTTTTGAGCAGTTCTTC. Protein: CASGPSSGSFEQFF. The complete variable domain, with remaining parts taken from reference TRBV12-5 and TRBJ2-1, reads DARVTQTPRHKVTEMGQEVTMRCQPILGHNTVFWYRQTMMQGLELLAYFRNRAPLDDSGMPKDRFSAEMPDATLATLKIQPSEPRDSAVYFCASGPSSGSFEQFFGPGTRLTVL.

This clonotype appeared many times. This rearrangement joins TRBV7-9 to TRBJ2-1; the D is unclear. CDR1 is SEHNR and CDR2 is FQNEAQ in the germline V gene (reference sequence). The CDR3 runs to 11 residues. V lost 6 bases and J 5 bases, leaving 5 bases between the germline ends. DNA for the CDR3: TGTGCCAGCAGTTTCAACAATGAGCAGTTCTTC. Residues: CASSFNNEQFF.

The chain employs TRBV18 and TRBJ2-1; D possibly corresponds to TRBD1 (6 bases). The germline V gene has CDR1 KGHSH and CDR2 LQKENI. This CDR3 is 14 amino acids long. Trimming removed 6 bases from V and 5 bases from J, with 14 bases in between. In nucleotides, the CDR3 is TGTGCCAGCTCGGTTTCGACAGGTCACAATGAGCAGTTCTTC. The encoded protein is CASSVSTGHNEQFF. The whole variable domain, filled in from reference TRBV18 and TRBJ2-1, reads NAGVMQNPRHLVRRRGQEARLRCSPMKGHSHVYWYRQLPEEGLKFMVYLQKENIIDESGMPKERFSAEFPKEGPSILRIQQVVRGDSAAYFCASSVSTGHNEQFFGPGTRLTVL.

V is TRBV18 and J is TRBJ2-1; a weak D match, TRBD1 (6 bases). Trimming shortened V by 5 bases and J by 5 bases, and 13 bases separated the two germline ends. Germline values: CDR1 KGHSH, CDR2 LQKENI. CDR3 length equals 14 residues. The CDR3 sequence: CASSTGMGDNEQFF. CDR3 coding DNA: TGTGCCAGCTCAACAGGGATGGGGGACAATGAGCAGTTCTTC.

This clonotype was counted at least ten times. The chain uses TRBV19 and TRBJ1-2; TRBD1 agrees at 7 bases. The CDR3 has 14 residues. In germline, CDR1 is LNHDA, CDR2 SQIVND (reference sequence). Trimming at V came to 3 bases and at J to 4 bases, leaving 5 bases not matched to a gene. The chain's CDR3 is CASSIGTAFYGYTF. The CDR3 nucleotides are TGTGCCAGTAGTATTGGGACAGCTTTCTATGGCTACACCTTC.

The table lists this clonotype with many counts. V is TRBV10-3 and J is TRBJ2-1, with 7 bases lining up with TRBD1. The CDR3 length is 17 residues. Trimming removed 0 bases from V and 4 bases from J; junction bases left unmatched: 9. Germline V gives CDR1 ENHRY, CDR2 SYGVKD. The CDR3 DNA sequence: TGTGCCATCAGTGAGTCCTTTCAGTCAGGGGGATACAATGAGCAGTTCTTC. Residues: CAISESFQSGGYNEQFF.

This clonotype showed up just a few times. This sequence joins TRBV24-1 and TRBJ2-7; tentatively, D is TRBD1 (7 bases). Germline V gene lookup returns CDR1 KGHDR and CDR2 SFDVKD. With 5 bases removed from V and 4 bases from J, the gap between germline ends came to 11 bases. CDR3 length: 13 amino acids. The CDR3 loop reads CATSASGGYEQYF. CDR3 DNA: TGTGCCACCAGTGCCTCAGGGGGGTACGAGCAGTACTTC.

This clonotype was seen repeatedly, ten times or more. This chain joins TRBV29-1 and TRBJ2-1; D is uncertain. Germline loops: CDR1 SQVTM, CDR2 ANQGSEA. The V and J ends lost 3 bases and 10 bases respectively, with 16 bases between them. This CDR3 spans 13 amino acids. CDR3 in amino acids: CSVEGRTIREQFF. CDR3 nucleotide sequence: TGCAGCGTTGAGGGTAGGACCATTAGGGAGCAGTTCTTC.

This clonotype was seen a handful of times. The genes are TRBV28 and TRBJ1-1, with D tentatively TRBD1 (5 bases). With 2 bases removed from V and 8 bases from J, the gap between germline ends came to 15 bases. Germline V gene sequence: CDR1 MDHEN, CDR2 SYDVKM. The CDR3 has 14 residues. The CDR3 spells CASSLEPGPREAFF. The CDR3 nucleotides are TGTGCCAGCAGTTTAGAGCCGGGGCCACGGGAAGCTTTCTTT.

This clonotype was found many times. The chain employs TRBV28 and TRBJ2-6, with D perhaps TRBD1 (6 bases). V lost 1 base and J 2 bases, leaving 15 bases between the germline ends. The CDR3 has 18 residues. Germline CDR1 MDHEN, CDR2 SYDVKM. CDR3 loop: CASSLLGQGITGANVLTF. The DNA for the CDR3 is TGTGCCAGCAGTTTATTGGGTCAGGGGATAACTGGGGCCAACGTCCTGACTTTC. Together with reference TRBV28 and TRBJ2-6, the CDR3 gives the full variable domain: DVKVTQSSRYLVKRTGEKVFLECVQDMDHENMFWYRQDPGLGLRLIYFSYDVKMKEKGDIPEGYSVSREKKERFSLILESASTNQTSMYLCASSLLGQGITGANVLTFGAGSRLTVL.

The chain links TRBV5-4 to TRBJ1-2; maybe TRBD1 (5 bases). Germline CDR1 and CDR2: SGHNT and YYREEE (reference sequence). V dropped 3 bases and J dropped 4 bases, with 22 bases sitting between them. The length of the CDR3 is 17 residues. The CDR3 region is CASSSSRGTRSLYGYTF. CDR3 nucleotide sequence: TGTGCCAGCAGCTCATCCCGGGGGACGCGTTCCCTCTATGGCTACACCTTC. The full variable domain, its missing parts supplied by reference TRBV5-4 and TRBJ1-2, is ETGVTQSPTHLIKTRGQQVTLRCSSQSGHNTVSWYQQALGQGPQFIFQYYREEENGRGNFPPRFSGLQFPNYSSELNVNALELDDSALYLCASSSSRGTRSLYGYTFGSGTRLTVV.

Turning to this clonotype: A much larger clone sits a single nucleotide away, making a read error possible. CDR3 sequence: CGSHRGGRWSNQPQHF. CDR3 nucleotide sequence: TGTGGCAGCCATCGGGGGGGCCGGTGGAGCAATCAGCCCCAGCATTTT. The gene calls are TRBV27 and TRBJ1-5; perhaps TRBD1 as D (6 bases). Germline V gives CDR1 MNHEY, CDR2 SMNVEV (reference sequence). This CDR3 has 16 amino acids.

This chain joins TRBV27 and TRBJ2-1, with D perhaps TRBD1 (7 bases). CDR3 size: 15 residues. The germline V gene encodes CDR1 MNHEY and CDR2 SMNVEV (reference sequence). Trimming cost V 8 bases and J 3 bases, with 17 bases left between them. The CDR3 is CASGGTEGIYNEQFF. CDR3 DNA: TGTGCCAGCGGGGGGACAGAAGGGATCTACAATGAGCAGTTCTTC.

The V and J genes are TRBV19 and TRBJ2-5; D assignment may be TRBD1 or TRBD2 (5 bases each). CDR3 length equals 15 residues. Germline V CDR1 and CDR2: LNHDA, SQIVND (reference sequence). The V end lost 2 bases, the J end lost 1 base, and 11 bases lay between the germline ends. CDR3 in amino acids: CASSINWGSQETQYF. CDR3 nucleotides: TGTGCCAGTAGTATAAACTGGGGGAGCCAAGAGACCCAGTACTTC.

The sample holds many counts of this clonotype. This rearrangement joins TRBV28 to TRBJ1-1; TRBD1 aligns across 8 bases. CDR1 and CDR2 from the germline V gene are MDHEN and SYDVKM. J was trimmed by 0 bases and V by 3 bases; bases with no gene match: 12. This CDR3 has 18 amino acids. CDR3 sequence: CASSFPLGQVMMNTEAFF. The CDR3 DNA follows: TGTGCCAGCAGTTTCCCTCTGGGACAGGTCATGATGAACACTGAAGCTTTCTTT.

Concerning this clonotype: Just one base apart from a much larger clone, this may be a read error. This chain links TRBV7-2 with TRBJ2-3; 9 positions agree with TRBD1. CDR3 length equals 15 residues. In germline, CDR1 is SGHTA, CDR2 FQGNSA. The CDR3 loop reads CAGSFDRGMSDTQYF. Written as DNA, the CDR3 is TGTGCCGGCAGCTTCGACAGGGGGATGTCAGATACGCAGTATTTT.

This clonotype was observed a handful of times. The chain combines TRBV9 with TRBJ2-6; D uncertain. The ends were cut back, 3 bases at V and 0 bases at J, with 10 bases in the middle. Germline assignment: CDR1 SGDLS and CDR2 YYNGEE. The CDR3 covers 16 residues. The CDR3 DNA reads TGTGCCAGCAGCGGGGGAAAGTCCTCTGGGGCCAACGTCCTGACTTTC. This sequence encodes CASSGGKSSGANVLTF.

This clonotype was observed many times. The chain joins TRBV6-4 to TRBJ2-7; D perhaps matches TRBD2 (6 bases). V was pared by 1 base and J by 6 bases, with 19 bases between. Germline V lookup: CDR1 MRHNA, CDR2 SNTAGT. The CDR3 sequence is 16 residues long. For the CDR3, the DNA is TGTGCCAGCAGTGACTGTGGCGGGATAATGGACTTCGAGCAGTACTTC. Protein product: CASSDCGGIMDFEQYF.

In its sample, this clonotype was seen a few times. V and J are TRBV11-2 and TRBJ1-2, with D unresolved. The CDR3 loop spans 14 amino acids. CDR1 is SGHAT, CDR2 FQNNGV, per germline. The ends were cut back, 0 bases at V and 1 base at J, with 6 bases in the middle. The CDR3 region is CASSLEQFNYGYTF. The DNA for the CDR3 is TGTGCCAGCAGCTTAGAACAGTTTAACTATGGCTACACCTTC.

This clonotype was picked up a small number of times. The chain recombines TRBV6-1 with TRBJ2-2, with 7 bases fitting TRBD1. The germline V gene has CDR1 MNHNS and CDR2 SASEGT. Germline trimming cut 5 bases from V and 1 base from J; bases unmatched to any gene: 10. The CDR3 is 17 amino acids. CDR3 residues: CASSLSSGTVNTGELFF. Here the CDR3 DNA reads TGTGCCAGCAGTCTATCATCCGGGACAGTGAACACCGGGGAGCTGTTTTTT.

In its sample, this clonotype was seen a few times. V and J are TRBV28 and TRBJ1-5; TRBD1 is a possible D gene (5 bases). Germline values: CDR1 MDHEN, CDR2 SYDVKM. The V end was cut by 5 bases, the J end by 4 bases, with 18 bases between. CDR3 size: 16 residues. CDR3 region: CASSPLGEGTNQPQHF. The CDR3 DNA is TGTGCCAGCAGTCCCCTGGGGGAGGGTACGAATCAGCCCCAGCATTTT.

This clonotype came up many times. The chain links TRBV10-3 to TRBJ2-7; D possibly corresponds to TRBD2 (5 bases). The germline V and J ends were trimmed by 0 bases and 12 bases, with 12 bases remaining between them. The CDR3 sequence is 12 residues long. Looked up from germline, CDR1 is ENHRY and CDR2 is SYGVKD. In DNA, the CDR3 is TGTGCCATCAGTGAGTCGCGGGCCGGCGCGTACTTC. It is translated as CAISESRAGAYF.